This TCR beta chain was documented in a study of beta chain features in type 1 diabetes. Study observations and caveats: Among all four CD4+ subsets, Type 1 diabetes patients had TCRB CDR3s that were moderately but significantly shorter.

CDR1 and CDR2 from the germline V gene are SGHTA and FQGTGA. The CDR3 covers 15 residues. The germline V and J ends were trimmed by 5 bases and 0 bases, with 8 bases remaining between them. cDNA synthesis used the whole RNA isolate, giving expressed TCRB sequences. The data were produced by immunoSEQ multiplex PCR, yet TCRdb's version contains in-frame clones alone and is incomplete. The sample includes fewer than 900,000 clones, 15% to 20% of them seen just once. Comments on this clone: Its antigen is as yet unknown.

The rearrangement uses TRBV7-3 and TRBJ2-6, with TRBD1 as a possible D gene (5 bases). This clonotype was sampled from a woman aged 18-29 years in good health. Sample: naive CD4+ T cells from blood. CDR3 bases: TGTGCCAGCAGCCCGGACAACTCTGGGGCCAACGTCCTGACTTTC. Its protein is CASSPDNSGANVLTF.